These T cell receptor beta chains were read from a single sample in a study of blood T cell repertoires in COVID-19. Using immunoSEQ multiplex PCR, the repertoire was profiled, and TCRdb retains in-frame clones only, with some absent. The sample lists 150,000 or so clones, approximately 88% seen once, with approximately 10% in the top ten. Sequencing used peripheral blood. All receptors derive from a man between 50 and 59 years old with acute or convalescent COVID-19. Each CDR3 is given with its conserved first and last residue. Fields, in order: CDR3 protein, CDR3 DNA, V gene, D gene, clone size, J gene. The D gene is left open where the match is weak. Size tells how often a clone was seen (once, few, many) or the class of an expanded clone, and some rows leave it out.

CDR3: CASRISGGAFNEQFF; DNA: TGTGCCAGTAGAATTAGCGGGGGGGCGTTCAATGAGCAGTTCTTC; V: TRBV19; D: TRBD2; size: once; J: TRBJ2-1
CDR3: CASSLLAGGHAFF; DNA: TGTGCCAGCAGCTTGTTGGCAGGGGGGCATGCTTTCTTT; V: TRBV5-4; D: TRBD1; size: .; J: TRBJ1-1
CDR3: CAISAGPFDGYTF; DNA: TGTGCCATCAGTGCAGGGCCGTTTGATGGCTACACCTTC; V: TRBV10-3; D: .; size: .; J: TRBJ1-2
CDR3: CASSRGTGSIQPQHF; DNA: TGTGCCAGTAGTAGGGGGACAGGGTCTATACAGCCCCAGCATTTT; V: TRBV19; D: TRBD1; size: .; J: TRBJ1-5
CDR3: CATSVGLRTDTQYF; DNA: TGTGCCACCAGTGTGGGACTCCGCACAGATACGCAGTATTTT; V: TRBV24-1; D: .; size: .; J: TRBJ2-3
CDR3: CASRGRVEAFF; DNA: TGTGCCAGCAGGGGCAGGGTTGAAGCTTTCTTT; V: TRBV6-5; D: .; size: .; J: TRBJ1-1
CDR3: CASSPTGTGDYEQYF; DNA: TGTGCCAGTAGCCCTACCGGGACAGGGGACTACGAGCAGTACTTC; V: TRBV19; D: TRBD1; size: .; J: TRBJ2-7
CDR3: CAWSLRTGGGTEAFF; DNA: TGTGCCTGGAGCCTCCGGACAGGAGGAGGAACTGAAGCTTTCTTT; V: TRBV30; D: TRBD1; size: .; J: TRBJ1-1
CDR3: CASSQDRQGGTEAFF; DNA: TGCGCCAGCAGCCAAGACAGACAGGGCGGTACTGAAGCTTTCTTT; V: TRBV4-1; D: TRBD1; size: .; J: TRBJ1-1
CDR3: CASSSIGIGRNTEAFF; DNA: TGTGCCAGCTCATCGATAGGGATTGGGAGGAACACTGAAGCTTTCTTT; V: TRBV18; D: .; size: .; J: TRBJ1-1
CDR3: CASSSRDRVYTEAFF; DNA: TGTGCCAGTAGTAGCCGGGACAGGGTTTACACTGAAGCTTTCTTT; V: TRBV19; D: TRBD1; size: once; J: TRBJ1-1
CDR3: CASRSGLAGANEQFF; DNA: TGCGCCAGCAGATCGGGACTAGCGGGAGCCAATGAGCAGTTCTTC; V: TRBV5-1; D: TRBD2; size: once; J: TRBJ2-1
CDR3: CASRQRPYNEQFF; DNA: TGCGCCAGCAGACAGCGGCCGTACAATGAGCAGTTCTTC; V: TRBV5-1; D: .; size: .; J: TRBJ2-1
CDR3: CASKPDSSNEQFF; DNA: TGTGCCAGCAAACCGGACAGCTCCAATGAGCAGTTCTTC; V: TRBV21-1; D: .; size: few; J: TRBJ2-1
CDR3: CASRLWDTKGPLHF; DNA: TGTGCCAGTCGCCTATGGGACACAAAGGGGCCCCTCCACTTT; V: TRBV6-5; D: .; size: few; J: TRBJ1-6
CDR3: CASSLFPLNYGYTF; DNA: TGTGCCAGCAGCTTGTTCCCCCTTAACTATGGCTACACCTTC; V: TRBV5-4; D: .; size: .; J: TRBJ1-2
CDR3: CASSHLDRQNTIYF; DNA: TGTGCCAGCAGCCATCTAGACAGACAGAACACCATATATTTT; V: TRBV3-1/TRBV3-2; D: .; size: .; J: TRBJ1-3
CDR3: CASSLNRGSGANVLTF; DNA: TGTGCCAGCAGCTTGAACAGGGGCTCTGGGGCCAACGTCCTGACTTTC; V: TRBV7-2; D: TRBD1; size: .; J: TRBJ2-6
CDR3: CAITKQKNTEAFF; DNA: TGTGCCATCACCAAACAGAAGAACACTGAAGCTTTCTTT; V: TRBV10-3; D: .; size: .; J: TRBJ1-1
CDR3: CATSRDLSTGAGYGYTF; DNA: TGTGCCACCAGCAGAGATCTCTCGACAGGGGCGGGGTATGGCTACACCTTC; V: TRBV15; D: TRBD1; size: .; J: TRBJ1-2
CDR3: CASSDVGHSGNEQFF; DNA: TGTGCCAGCAGTGACGTGGGACACTCAGGGAATGAGCAGTTCTTC; V: TRBV6-4; D: .; size: .; J: TRBJ2-1
CDR3: CASRPTHSLNYGYTF; DNA: TGTGCCAGTAGACCGACACATTCACTTAACTATGGCTACACCTTC; V: TRBV19; D: .; size: .; J: TRBJ1-2
CDR3: CASSTGTASSYEQYF; DNA: TGCGCCAGCAGCACCGGGACAGCGAGCTCCTACGAGCAGTACTTC; V: TRBV5-1; D: TRBD1; size: .; J: TRBJ2-7
CDR3: CASSPVRGLEYYYTEAFF; DNA: TGTGCCAGTAGTCCCGTCAGGGGTCTTGAATATTATTACACTGAAGCTTTCTTT; V: TRBV19; D: .; size: few; J: TRBJ1-1
CDR3: CASSSGAGGTYEQYF; DNA: TGTGCCAGCAGCTCCGGCGCGGGGGGGACGTACGAGCAGTACTTC; V: TRBV11-3; D: TRBD2; size: .; J: TRBJ2-7
CDR3: CASSQVTGGPETQYF; DNA: TGTGCCAGCAGCCAAGTTACGGGAGGGCCGGAGACCCAGTACTTC; V: TRBV3-1/TRBV3-2; D: TRBD2; size: .; J: TRBJ2-5
CDR3: CAGRLPGGGGSGYTF; DNA: TGTGCCGGCAGACTCCCTGGTGGAGGGGGCAGCGGCTACACCTTC; V: TRBV28; D: TRBD1; size: .; J: TRBJ1-2
CDR3: CASSLRGRGTEAFF; DNA: TGCGCCAGCAGCCTAAGGGGGCGTGGGACTGAAGCTTTCTTT; V: TRBV4-1; D: TRBD1; size: few; J: TRBJ1-1
CDR3: CASSPQNSGNSPLHF; DNA: TGTGCCAGCTCACCACAAAACAGCGGAAATTCACCCCTCCACTTT; V: TRBV18; D: .; size: .; J: TRBJ1-6
CDR3: CARSQPGQGDLNTEAFF; DNA: TGTGCCAGAAGCCAGCCGGGACAGGGGGACCTGAACACTGAAGCTTTCTTT; V: TRBV5-3; D: TRBD1; size: .; J: TRBJ1-1
CDR3: CASTSGQVDQPQHF; DNA: TGTGCCAGCACCTCAGGCCAGGTAGACCAGCCCCAGCATTTT; V: TRBV16; D: .; size: .; J: TRBJ1-5
CDR3: CASSPILKSPLHF; DNA: TGTGCCAGCAGTCCTATCCTTAAGTCACCCCTCCACTTT; V: TRBV28; D: .; size: .; J: TRBJ1-6
CDR3: CASSPIRDSLNIQYF; DNA: TGTGCCAGCAGTCCGATACGGGACAGTCTAAACATTCAGTACTTC; V: TRBV6-6; D: TRBD1; size: .; J: TRBJ2-4
CDR3: CASSSIGRLAGSTDTQYF; DNA: TGTGCCAGCAGCTCGATCGGACGACTAGCGGGTAGCACAGATACGCAGTATTTT; V: TRBV5-4; D: TRBD2; size: .; J: TRBJ2-3
CDR3: CASSQERRTQFF; DNA: TGTGCCAGCAGCCAAGAGAGGCGCACTCAGTTCTTC; V: TRBV14; D: .; size: .; J: TRBJ2-1
CDR3: CASSQGRTQQFF; DNA: TGTGCCAGCAGCCAAGGGCGGACACAGCAGTTCTTC; V: TRBV14; D: .; size: .; J: TRBJ2-1
CDR3: CASSIGTGGRNTEAFF; DNA: TGTGCCAGTAGTATCGGGACAGGGGGTCGGAACACTGAAGCTTTCTTT; V: TRBV19; D: TRBD1; size: once; J: TRBJ1-1
CDR3: CASSPQGAGGNQPQHF; DNA: TGCGCCAGCAGCCCACAGGGGGCAGGAGGCAATCAGCCCCAGCATTTT; V: TRBV5-1; D: TRBD1; size: .; J: TRBJ1-5
CDR3: CASSPPPPTGAVETYSNQPQHF; DNA: TGTGCCAGCTCACCACCCCCCCCTACTGGGGCAGTGGAGACTTATAGCAATCAGCCCCAGCATTTT; V: TRBV18; D: .; size: .; J: TRBJ1-5
CDR3: CASSDVGLAANTGELFF; DNA: TGTGCCAGCAGTGACGTGGGACTAGCGGCGAACACCGGGGAGCTGTTTTTT; V: TRBV6-1; D: TRBD2; size: .; J: TRBJ2-2
CDR3: CASSSRDSVFF; DNA: TGTGCCAGCAGCTCCCGGGACAGTGTTTTCTTT; V: TRBV7-6; D: TRBD1; size: .; J: TRBJ1-1
CDR3: CASSRTGTPTGYGYTF; DNA: TGTGCCAGCAGCCGGACGGGAACCCCGACAGGCTATGGCTACACCTTC; V: TRBV27; D: .; size: .; J: TRBJ1-2
CDR3: CASSLTGERYGYTF; DNA: TGTGCCAGCAGCTTAACGGGGGAGCGCTATGGCTACACCTTC; V: TRBV11-2; D: .; size: .; J: TRBJ1-2
CDR3: CASSLQGDGNTIYF; DNA: TGTGCCAGCAGCCTGCAGGGTGATGGAAACACCATATATTTT; V: TRBV11-2; D: .; size: .; J: TRBJ1-3
CDR3: CASSQQGAHQEAFF; DNA: TGTGCCAGCAGCCAACAGGGGGCCCACCAGGAAGCTTTCTTT; V: TRBV14; D: TRBD1; size: .; J: TRBJ1-1
CDR3: CAHGEVGTGELFF; DNA: TGTGCCCATGGGGAGGTAGGCACCGGGGAGCTGTTTTTT; V: TRBV28; D: .; size: .; J: TRBJ2-2
CDR3: CASSPGTGALETQYF; DNA: TGCGCCAGCAGCCCAGGGACAGGGGCATTAGAGACCCAGTACTTC; V: TRBV4-1; D: TRBD1; size: .; J: TRBJ2-5
CDR3: CASSHRAGNTEAFF; DNA: TGTGCCAGCAGCCATAGAGCGGGAAACACTGAAGCTTTCTTT; V: TRBV3-1/TRBV3-2; D: .; size: .; J: TRBJ1-1
CDR3: CATSRPPGETQYF; DNA: TGTGCCACCAGCCGCCCCCCAGGCGAGACCCAGTACTTC; V: TRBV15; D: .; size: .; J: TRBJ2-5
CDR3: CASSSGPEQYF; DNA: TGTGCCAGCAGCTCGGGTCCCGAGCAGTACTTC; V: TRBV11-2; D: .; size: .; J: TRBJ2-7
CDR3: CASSARAGADEKLFF; DNA: TGTGCCAGCAGTGCCCGAGCGGGGGCGGATGAAAAACTGTTTTTT; V: TRBV25-1; D: .; size: .; J: TRBJ1-4
CDR3: CASRGPIWGEKLFF; DNA: TGTGCCAGCAGGGGGCCCATCTGGGGTGAAAAACTGTTTTTT; V: TRBV6-6; D: .; size: .; J: TRBJ1-4
CDR3: CASSPVGTVDYEQYF; DNA: TGTGCCAGCTCACCAGTCGGGACAGTGGACTACGAGCAGTACTTC; V: TRBV18; D: TRBD1; size: .; J: TRBJ2-7
CDR3: CASSKSPGTSGRSAGELFF; DNA: TGTGCCAGCAGCAAATCCCCCGGGACTAGCGGGAGATCGGCCGGGGAGCTGTTTTTT; V: TRBV4-2; D: TRBD2; size: few; J: TRBJ2-2
CDR3: CASSSPHSGNTIYF; DNA: TGTGCCAGCAGTTCCCCCCACTCTGGAAACACCATATATTTT; V: TRBV28; D: .; size: .; J: TRBJ1-3